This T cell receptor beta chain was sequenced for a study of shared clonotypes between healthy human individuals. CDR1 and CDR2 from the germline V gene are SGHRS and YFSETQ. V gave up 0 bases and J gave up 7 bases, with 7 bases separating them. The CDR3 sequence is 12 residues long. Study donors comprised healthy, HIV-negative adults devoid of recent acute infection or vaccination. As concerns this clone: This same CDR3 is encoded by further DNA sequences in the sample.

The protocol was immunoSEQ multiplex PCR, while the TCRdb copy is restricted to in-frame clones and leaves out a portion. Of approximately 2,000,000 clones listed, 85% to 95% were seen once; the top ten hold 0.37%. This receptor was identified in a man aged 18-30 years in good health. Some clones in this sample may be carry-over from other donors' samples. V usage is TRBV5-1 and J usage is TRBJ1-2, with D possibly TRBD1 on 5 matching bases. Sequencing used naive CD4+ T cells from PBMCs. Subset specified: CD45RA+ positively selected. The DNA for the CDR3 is TGCGCCAGCAGCTTGGTGGGGGGTGGCTACACCTTC. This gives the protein CASSLVGGGYTF.